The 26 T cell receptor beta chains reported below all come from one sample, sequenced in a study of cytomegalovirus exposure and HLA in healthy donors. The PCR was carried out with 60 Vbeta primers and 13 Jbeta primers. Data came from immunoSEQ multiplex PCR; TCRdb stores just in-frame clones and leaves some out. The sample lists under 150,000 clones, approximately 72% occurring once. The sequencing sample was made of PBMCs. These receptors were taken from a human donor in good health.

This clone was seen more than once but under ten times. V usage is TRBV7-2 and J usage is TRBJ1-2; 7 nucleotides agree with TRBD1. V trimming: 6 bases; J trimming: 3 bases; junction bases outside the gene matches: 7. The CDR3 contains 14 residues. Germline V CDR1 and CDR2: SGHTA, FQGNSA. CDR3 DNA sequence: TGTGCCAGCAGGCAAACAGGGGCTCACTATGGCTACACCTTC. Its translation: CASRQTGAHYGYTF.

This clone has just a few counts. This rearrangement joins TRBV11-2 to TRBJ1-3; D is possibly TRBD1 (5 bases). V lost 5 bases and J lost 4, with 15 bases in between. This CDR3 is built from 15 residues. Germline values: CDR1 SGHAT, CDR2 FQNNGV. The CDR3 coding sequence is TGTGCCAGCAGCCGAGGATCCCGGGGGGGAAACACCATATATTTT. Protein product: CASSRGSRGGNTIYF. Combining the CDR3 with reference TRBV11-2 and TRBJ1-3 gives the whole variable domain EAGVAQSPRYKIIEKRQSVAFWCNPISGHATLYWYQQILGQGPKLLIQFQNNGVVDDSQLPKDRFSAERLKGVDSTLKIQPAKLEDSAVYLCASSRGSRGGNTIYFGEGSWLTVV.

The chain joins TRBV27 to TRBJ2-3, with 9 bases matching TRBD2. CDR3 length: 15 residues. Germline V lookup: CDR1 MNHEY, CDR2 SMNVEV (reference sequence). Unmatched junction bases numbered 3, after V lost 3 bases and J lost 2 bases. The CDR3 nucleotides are TGTGCCAGCAGTTTCGGGGGACTAGCCACAGATACGCAGTATTTT. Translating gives CASSFGGLATDTQYF.

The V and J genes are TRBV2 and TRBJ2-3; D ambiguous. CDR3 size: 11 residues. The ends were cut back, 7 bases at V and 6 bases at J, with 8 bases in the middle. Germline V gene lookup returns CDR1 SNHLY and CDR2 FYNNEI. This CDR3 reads CASTGTDTQYF. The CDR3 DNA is TGTGCCAGCACAGGAACGGATACGCAGTATTTT. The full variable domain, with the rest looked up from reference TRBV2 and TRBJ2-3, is EPEVTQTPSHQVTQMGQEVILRCVPISNHLYFYWYRQILGQKVEFLVSFYNNEISEKSEIFDDQFSVERPDGSNFTLKIRSTKLEDSAMYFCASTGTDTQYFGPGTRLTVL.

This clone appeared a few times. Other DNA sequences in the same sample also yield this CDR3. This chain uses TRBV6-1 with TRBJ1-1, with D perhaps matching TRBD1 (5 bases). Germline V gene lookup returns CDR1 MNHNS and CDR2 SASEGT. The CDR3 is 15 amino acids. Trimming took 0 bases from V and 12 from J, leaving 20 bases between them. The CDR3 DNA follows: TGTGCCAGCAGTGAAGCCCTTGGGACTCTTTCGACGACTTTCTTT. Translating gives CASSEALGTLSTTFF.

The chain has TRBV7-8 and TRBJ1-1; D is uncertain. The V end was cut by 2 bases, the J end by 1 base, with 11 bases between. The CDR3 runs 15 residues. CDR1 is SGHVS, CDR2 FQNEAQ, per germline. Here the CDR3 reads CASSLLGPGNTEAFF. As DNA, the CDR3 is TGTGCCAGCAGCTTATTGGGCCCAGGGAACACTGAAGCTTTCTTT.

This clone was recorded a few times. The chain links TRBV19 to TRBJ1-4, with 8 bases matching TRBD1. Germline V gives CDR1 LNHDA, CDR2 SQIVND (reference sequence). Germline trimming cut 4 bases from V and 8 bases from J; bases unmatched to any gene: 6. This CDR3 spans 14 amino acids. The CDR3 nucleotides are TGTGCCAGTAGTACAGGGGGCATAGGGGAAAAACTGTTTTTT. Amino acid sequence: CASSTGGIGEKLFF.

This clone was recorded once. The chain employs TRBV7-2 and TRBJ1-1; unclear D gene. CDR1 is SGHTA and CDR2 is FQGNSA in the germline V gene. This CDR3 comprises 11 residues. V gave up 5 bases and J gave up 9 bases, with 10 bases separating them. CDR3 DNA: TGTGCCAGCAGCCCATCCCTAAAAGCTTTCTTT. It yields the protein CASSPSLKAFF.

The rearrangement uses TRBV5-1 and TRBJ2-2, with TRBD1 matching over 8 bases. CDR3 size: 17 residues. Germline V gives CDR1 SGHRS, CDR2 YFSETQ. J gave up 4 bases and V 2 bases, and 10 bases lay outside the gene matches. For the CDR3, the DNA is TGCGCCAGCAGCTTATTGGCCGGGACAGGTTTCACCGGGGAGCTGTTTTTT. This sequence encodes CASSLLAGTGFTGELFF.

This chain's CDR3 is CASSFNGELFF. The CDR3, as DNA: TGTGCCAGCAGTTTTAACGGGGAGCTGTTTTTT. The chain joins TRBV27 to TRBJ2-2; D unclear. Trimming removed 3 bases from V and 7 bases from J, with 3 bases in between. Germline V gene lookup returns CDR1 MNHEY and CDR2 SMNVEV (reference sequence). This CDR3 spans 11 amino acids.

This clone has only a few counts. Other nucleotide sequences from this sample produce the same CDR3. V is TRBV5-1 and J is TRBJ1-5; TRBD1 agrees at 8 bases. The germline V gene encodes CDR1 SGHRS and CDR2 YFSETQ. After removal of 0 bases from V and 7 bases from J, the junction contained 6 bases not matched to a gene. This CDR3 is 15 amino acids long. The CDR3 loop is CASSLEGTGEQPQHF. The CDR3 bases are TGCGCCAGCAGCTTGGAAGGGACAGGAGAACAGCCCCAGCATTTT.

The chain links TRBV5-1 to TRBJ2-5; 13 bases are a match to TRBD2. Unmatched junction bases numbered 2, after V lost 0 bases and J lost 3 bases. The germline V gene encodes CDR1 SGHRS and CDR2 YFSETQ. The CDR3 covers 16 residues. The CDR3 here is CASSLDGLAGEETQYF. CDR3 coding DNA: TGCGCCAGCAGCTTGGACGGACTAGCGGGAGAAGAGACCCAGTACTTC.

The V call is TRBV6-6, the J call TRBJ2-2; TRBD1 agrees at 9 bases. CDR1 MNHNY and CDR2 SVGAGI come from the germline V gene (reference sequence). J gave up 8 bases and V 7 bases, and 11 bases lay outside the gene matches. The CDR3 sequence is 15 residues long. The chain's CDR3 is CASIPDRGYGGELFF. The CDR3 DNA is TGTGCCAGCATTCCGGACAGGGGATACGGAGGGGAGCTGTTTTTT.

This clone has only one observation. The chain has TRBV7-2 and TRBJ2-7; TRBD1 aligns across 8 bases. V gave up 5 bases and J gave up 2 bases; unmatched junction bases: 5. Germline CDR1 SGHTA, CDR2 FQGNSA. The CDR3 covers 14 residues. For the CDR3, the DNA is TGTGCCAGCAGCCGCGACAGGGGACCCTACGAGCAGTACTTC. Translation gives CASSRDRGPYEQYF.

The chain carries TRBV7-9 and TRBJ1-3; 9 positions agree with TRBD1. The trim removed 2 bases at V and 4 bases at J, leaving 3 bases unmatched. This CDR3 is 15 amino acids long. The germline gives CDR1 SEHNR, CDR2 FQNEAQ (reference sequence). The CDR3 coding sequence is TGTGCCAGCAGCTTACGGGACAGGGCAGGAAACACCATATATTTT. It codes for CASSLRDRAGNTIYF.

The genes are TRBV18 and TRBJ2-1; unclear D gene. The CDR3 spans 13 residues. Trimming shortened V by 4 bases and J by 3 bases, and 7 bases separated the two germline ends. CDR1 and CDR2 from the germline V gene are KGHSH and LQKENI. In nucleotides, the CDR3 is TGTGCCAGCTCACTCCCAGTCTACAATGAGCAGTTCTTC. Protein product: CASSLPVYNEQFF.

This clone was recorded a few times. This chain's CDR3 is CASGSISGGWAGELFF. The CDR3 DNA reads TGTGCTAGTGGTTCTATTAGCGGGGGTTGGGCCGGGGAGCTGTTTTTT. The chain couples TRBV12-5 to TRBJ2-2; 9 nucleotides align to TRBD2. Trimming cost V 4 bases and J 6 bases; bases outside gene matches: 9. This CDR3 has 16 residues. Germline-derived CDR1 and CDR2 are LGHNT and FRNRAP.

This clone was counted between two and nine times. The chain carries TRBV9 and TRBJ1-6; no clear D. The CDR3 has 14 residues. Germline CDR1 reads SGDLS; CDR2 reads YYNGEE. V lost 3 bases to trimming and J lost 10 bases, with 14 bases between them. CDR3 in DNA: TGTGCCAGCAGCGCGGGAGCTGGGATCTCACCCCTCCACTTT. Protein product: CASSAGAGISPLHF.

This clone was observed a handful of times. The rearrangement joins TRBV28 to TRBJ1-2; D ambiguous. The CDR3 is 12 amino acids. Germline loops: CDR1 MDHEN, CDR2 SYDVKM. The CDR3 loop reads CASMEANYGYTF. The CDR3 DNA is TGTGCATCCATGGAGGCTAACTATGGCTACACCTTC.

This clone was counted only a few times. The CDR3 sequence is CASSFYGQNYEQYF. CDR3 nucleotide sequence: TGTGCCAGCAGTTTTTATGGACAAAACTACGAGCAGTACTTC. The V gene is TRBV2, the J gene TRBJ2-7, with a possible D match to TRBD1 (5 bases). Trimming shortened V by 5 bases and J by 3 bases, and 14 bases separated the two germline ends. Germline V lookup: CDR1 SNHLY, CDR2 FYNNEI. This CDR3 has 14 residues.

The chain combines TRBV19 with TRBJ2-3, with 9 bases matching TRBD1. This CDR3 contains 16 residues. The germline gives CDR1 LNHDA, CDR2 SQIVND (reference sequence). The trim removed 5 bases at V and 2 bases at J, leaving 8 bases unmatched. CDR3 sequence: CASSPGQGRATDTQYF. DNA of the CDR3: TGTGCCAGTAGTCCGGGACAGGGAAGGGCCACAGATACGCAGTATTTT.

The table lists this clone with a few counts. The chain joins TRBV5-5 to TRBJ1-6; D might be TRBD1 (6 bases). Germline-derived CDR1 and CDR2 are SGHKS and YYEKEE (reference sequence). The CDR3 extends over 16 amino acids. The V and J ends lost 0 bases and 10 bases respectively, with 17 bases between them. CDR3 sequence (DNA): TGTGCCAGCAGCTTGGAAATACAGGGACCCGGGTCACCCCTCCACTTT. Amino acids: CASSLEIQGPGSPLHF.

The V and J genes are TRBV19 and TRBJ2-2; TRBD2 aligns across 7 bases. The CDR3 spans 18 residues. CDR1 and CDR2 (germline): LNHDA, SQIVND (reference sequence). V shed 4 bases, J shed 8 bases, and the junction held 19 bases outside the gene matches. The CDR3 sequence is CASSRAHWAIAGAGELFF. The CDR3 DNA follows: TGTGCCAGTAGTAGAGCGCATTGGGCTATTGCGGGAGCGGGGGAGCTGTTTTTT. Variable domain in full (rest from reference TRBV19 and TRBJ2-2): DGGITQSPKYLFRKEGQNVTLSCEQNLNHDAMYWYRQDPGQGLRLIYYSQIVNDFQKGDIAEGYSVSREKKESFPLTVTSAQKNPTAFYLCASSRAHWAIAGAGELFFGEGSRLTVL.

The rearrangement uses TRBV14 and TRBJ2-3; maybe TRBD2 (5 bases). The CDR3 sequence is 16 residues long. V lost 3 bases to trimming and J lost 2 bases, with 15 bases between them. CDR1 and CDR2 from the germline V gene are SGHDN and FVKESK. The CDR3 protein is CASSQLSARFTDTQYF. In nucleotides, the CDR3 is TGTGCCAGCAGCCAGCTTAGCGCACGGTTCACAGATACGCAGTATTTT. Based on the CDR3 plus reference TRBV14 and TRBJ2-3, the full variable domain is EAGVTQFPSHSVIEKGQTVTLRCDPISGHDNLYWYRRVMGKEIKFLLHFVKESKQDESGMPNNRFLAERTGGTYSTLKVQPAELEDSGVYFCASSQLSARFTDTQYFGPGTRLTVL.

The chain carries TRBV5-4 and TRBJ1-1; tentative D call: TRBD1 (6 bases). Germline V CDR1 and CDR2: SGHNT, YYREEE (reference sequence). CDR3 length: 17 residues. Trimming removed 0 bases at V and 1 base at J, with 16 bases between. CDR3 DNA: TGTGCCAGCAGCTTGGTGGCGAACAGGGCCGGGAACACTGAAGCTTTCTTT. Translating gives CASSLVANRAGNTEAFF.

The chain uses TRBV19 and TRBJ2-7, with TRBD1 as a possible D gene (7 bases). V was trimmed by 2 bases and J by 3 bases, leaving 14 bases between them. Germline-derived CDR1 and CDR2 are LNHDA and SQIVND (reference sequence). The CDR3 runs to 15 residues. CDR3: CASSISAGGYYEQYF. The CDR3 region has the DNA TGTGCCAGTAGTATATCGGCAGGGGGGTACTACGAGCAGTACTTC. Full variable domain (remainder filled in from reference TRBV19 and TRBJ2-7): DGGITQSPKYLFRKEGQNVTLSCEQNLNHDAMYWYRQDPGQGLRLIYYSQIVNDFQKGDIAEGYSVSREKKESFPLTVTSAQKNPTAFYLCASSISAGGYYEQYFGPGTRLTVT.